This T cell receptor (beta chain) originates from a study of blood T cell repertoires in COVID-19. Study-wide context: COVID-19 samples collected from the United States, Italy and Spain covered acute and convalescent phases. PBMCs, B-cell-depleted T cells, or T cells were the source of the cDNA or gDNA that made up the material.

Germline values: CDR1 GTSNPN, CDR2 SVGIG (reference sequence). The CDR3 runs 14 residues. V dropped 8 bases and J dropped 9; count of bases not matched to a gene: 15. Under the authors' procedure: Estimation of nucleated cell counts relied on the amplification of reference gene primers. TCRdb's copy holds only in-frame clones and misses some; the assay was immunoSEQ multiplex PCR. For V, J and clone size, that table is used; D and trimming come from the DNA. The profile covers some 110,000 clones, with 65% to 85% appearing a single time and 3.5% to 5.5% taken by the ten largest. The TCR sequence derives from a woman in her 70s with acute or convalescent COVID-19. The sample consisted of peripheral blood. V is TRBV30 and J is TRBJ2-3; 9 positions match TRBD2. The CDR3 region is CALVGGGAGSTQYF. CDR3 in DNA: TGTGCCCTCGTCGGCGGGGGGGCCGGAAGCACGCAGTATTTT.